The present TCR beta chain was sequenced within a study of cytomegalovirus exposure and HLA in healthy donors. The germline V gene encodes CDR1 SGHTA and CDR2 FQGNSA. There are 14 residues in the CDR3. V was clipped by 7 bases and J by 3 bases; unmatched bases: 6. PCR employed 60 Vbeta and 13 Jbeta primers. Some clones are missing from TCRdb's copy, which holds only in-frame ones; the method was immunoSEQ multiplex PCR. Among 100,000 or so clones listed, 70% to 75% were seen once. The rearrangement uses TRBV7-2 and TRBJ2-7; 10 bases map to TRBD2. Sequenced sample: PBMCs. The sequence was collected from a man between 40 and 49 years old in good health and CMV-seronegative. CDR3 DNA sequence: TGTGCCAGCACCGGCTTAGCGGGGGGCTACGAGCAGTACTTC. Its translation is CASTGLAGGYEQYF. The variable domain in full, completed from reference TRBV7-2 and TRBJ2-7, reads GAGVSQSPSNKVTEKGKDVELRCDPISGHTALYWYRQSLGQGLEFLIYFQGNSAPDKSGLPSDRFSAERTGGSVSTLTIQRTQQEDSAVYLCASTGLAGGYEQYFGPGTRLTVT.